A single sample gave rise to the 5 T cell receptor beta chains below, sequenced in a study of blood T cell repertoires in COVID-19. Libraries were prepared by immunoSEQ multiplex PCR; TCRdb keeps only in-frame clonotypes and omits some of them. The sample consists of about 220,000 clones, 87% of them appearing once. The source material was PBMCs or T cells enriched from blood (not recorded which). The receptor set was obtained from a woman in her twenties or thirties with acute COVID-19.

A word on this clone: In the same sample, other DNA sequences code for this CDR3. The gene calls are TRBV24-1 and TRBJ1-2, with D hard to call. Germline CDR1 is KGHDR and CDR2 is SFDVKD. The CDR3 consists of 11 residues. The V and J ends lost 2 bases and 5 bases respectively, with 2 bases between them. The CDR3 spells CATSDSYGYTF. The CDR3 nucleotides read TGTGCCACCAGTGATTCGTATGGCTACACCTTC.

The chain has TRBV7-8 and TRBJ2-7; D call uncertain. Germline-derived CDR1 and CDR2 are SGHVS and FQNEAQ. This CDR3 comprises 13 residues. Trimming left V 3 bases short and J 4 bases short, with 10 bases between. CDR3 amino acids: CASSLGPLYEQYF. DNA of the CDR3: TGTGCCAGCAGCTTGGGCCCGCTGTACGAGCAGTACTTC.

The V and J genes are TRBV27 and TRBJ2-5; TRBD1 matches at 8 bases. This CDR3 has 14 amino acids. Germline assignment: CDR1 MNHEY and CDR2 SMNVEV (reference sequence). The V segment lost 6 bases and the J segment 1 base; nucleotides outside the gene matches: 4. The CDR3 DNA is TGTGCCAGCAGGCGCCAGGGGGCCCAAGAGACCCAGTACTTC. This gives the protein CASRRQGAQETQYF.

This clone was counted once. The V gene is TRBV10-2, the J gene TRBJ2-2; maybe TRBD2 (5 bases). CDR3 size: 15 residues. The germline V gene encodes CDR1 WSHSY and CDR2 SAAADI. V was cut by 6 bases and J by 0 bases, with 11 bases left in between. CDR3 nucleotides: TGCGCCAGCAGCTTTGACTACCCGAACACCGGGGAGCTGTTTTTT. Its protein is CASSFDYPNTGELFF.

This clone showed up many times. Other nucleotide sequences in the sample specify the same CDR3. This chain uses TRBV19 with TRBJ1-5; 7 bases fit TRBD1. V shed 5 bases, J shed 6 bases, and the junction held 7 bases outside the gene matches. In germline, CDR1 is LNHDA, CDR2 SQIVND (reference sequence). The length of the CDR3 is 14 residues. The CDR3 loop reads CASSVRTGSQPQHF. DNA for the CDR3: TGTGCCAGTAGTGTAAGGACAGGTTCTCAGCCCCAGCATTTT.